The 23 T cell receptor beta chains presented below share a single source sample, sequenced in a study of radiotherapy plus CTLA-4 blockade in lung cancer. The method was immunoSEQ multiplex PCR; TCRdb's version includes in-frame clones alone and lacks a portion of them. The table has approximately 99,000 clones, about 91% seen once. The source material was peripheral blood, sampled from a patient treated with radiotherapy plus ipilimumab. Every receptor here comes from a human donor with non-small cell lung cancer that progressed on radiotherapy plus ipilimumab.

The V gene is TRBV12-5, the J gene TRBJ2-5; D is ambiguous. Germline V lookup: CDR1 LGHNT, CDR2 FRNRAP. CDR3 length equals 13 residues. V gave up 2 bases and J gave up 5 bases, with 9 bases separating them. This CDR3 reads CASGLTPGETQYF. CDR3 in DNA: TGTGCTAGTGGTTTGACACCGGGCGAGACCCAGTACTTC.

The gene calls are TRBV6-6 and TRBJ1-1; D unresolved. The CDR3 spans 15 residues. CDR1 is MNHNY and CDR2 is SVGAGI in the germline V gene (reference sequence). V lost 5 bases and J lost 3, with 16 bases in between. The CDR3 here is CASSDRRNKDTEAFF. The CDR3 DNA reads as TGTGCCAGCAGTGACCGGAGGAATAAGGACACTGAAGCTTTCTTT.

This chain uses TRBV10-1 with TRBJ2-7; D is ambiguous. This CDR3 is built from 12 residues. Germline assignment: CDR1 WNHNN and CDR2 SYGVQD (reference sequence). V was pared by 4 bases and J by 7 bases, with 11 bases between. DNA for the CDR3: TGCGCCAGCAGTGTTGACCTTTGGGAGCAGTACTTC. Residues: CASSVDLWEQYF.

This chain links TRBV29-1 with TRBJ1-2; 9 bases align to TRBD1. This CDR3 is 13 amino acids long. The V and J ends lost 7 bases and 7 bases, in that order; junction bases with no gene match: 10. The germline V gene encodes CDR1 SQVTM and CDR2 ANQGSEA. The CDR3 nucleotides are TGCAGCGCAGGGGGGGGACAGGGTGGTGGCTACACCTTC. It encodes CSAGGGQGGGYTF.

V gene TRBV30 combines with J gene TRBJ1-1, with D possibly TRBD1 on 6 matching bases. CDR1 and CDR2 (germline): GTSNPN, SVGIG (reference sequence). CDR3 length: 13 amino acids. The V gene lost 3 bases and the J gene lost 4 bases, with 12 bases spanning the gap. The CDR3 DNA reads as TGTGCCTGGAGCGGTACAGGGAGCACTGAAGCTTTCTTT. Translated: CAWSGTGSTEAFF.

V and J are TRBV5-1 and TRBJ1-2, with D unclear. The germline CDR1 and CDR2 sequences are SGHRS and YFSETQ. Trimming cost V 5 bases and J 2 bases, with 10 bases left between them. The CDR3 sequence is 13 residues long. The CDR3 DNA sequence: TGCGCCAGCAGAATTGGGTGGAACTATGGCTACACCTTC. Amino acids: CASRIGWNYGYTF.

The rearrangement joins TRBV5-1 to TRBJ1-1, with TRBD1 matching 7 bases. Germline trimming cut 0 bases from V and 1 base from J; bases unmatched to any gene: 3. The germline CDR1 and CDR2 sequences are SGHRS and YFSETQ. This CDR3 spans 15 amino acids. The CDR3 DNA reads as TGCGCCAGCAGCTTGGTCTCAGGGGGGAACACTGAAGCTTTCTTT. Translation gives CASSLVSGGNTEAFF. The full variable domain, with the rest looked up from reference TRBV5-1 and TRBJ1-1, is KAGVTQTPRYLIKTRGQQVTLSCSPISGHRSVSWYQQTPGQGLQFLFEYFSETQRNKGNFPGRFSGRQFSNSRSEMNVSTLELGDSALYLCASSLVSGGNTEAFFGQGTRLTVV.

This clone was recorded a few times. The chain uses TRBV4-1 and TRBJ2-7; 7 nucleotides match TRBD1. The length of the CDR3 is 16 residues. Trimming took 3 bases from V and 0 from J; bases not matched to a gene: 8. Germline CDR1 is MGHRA and CDR2 is YSYEKL. The chain's CDR3 is CASSHTPGQSSYEQYF. The CDR3, as DNA: TGCGCCAGCAGCCATACACCGGGACAGAGCTCCTACGAGCAGTACTTC.

In its sample, this clone was seen a few times. CDR3 sequence reads: CASSETGTSNCNEQFF. The CDR3 nucleotides are TGCGCCAGCAGCGAGACCGGGACATCGAATTGCAATGAGCAGTTCTTC. The rearrangement joins TRBV4-1 to TRBJ2-1, with D maybe TRBD1 (6 bases). Germline CDR1 is MGHRA and CDR2 is YSYEKL. The CDR3 covers 16 residues. Trimming stripped 5 bases from V and 6 bases from J, with 20 bases between.

Turning to this clone: Other DNA variants within this sample encode the same CDR3. V and J are TRBV5-1 and TRBJ2-3; D is perhaps TRBD2 (5 bases). The CDR3 sequence is 16 residues long. V lost 0 bases and J lost 0, with 11 bases in between. Germline loops: CDR1 SGHRS, CDR2 YFSETQ. Written as DNA, the CDR3 is TGCGCCAGCAGCTTGGTTTTAGGAGGAAGCACAGATACGCAGTATTTT. This gives the protein CASSLVLGGSTDTQYF.

The rearrangement uses TRBV6-5 and TRBJ2-7; D unclear. The germline V gene encodes CDR1 MNHEY and CDR2 SVGAGI. CDR3 length: 13 residues. Trimming stripped 5 bases from V and 6 bases from J, with 14 bases between. Written as DNA, the CDR3 is TGTGCCAGCAGTGAACTGGGGTCTGGCGAGCAGTACTTC. Translating gives CASSELGSGEQYF.

The genes are TRBV5-4 and TRBJ1-2; TRBD1 agrees at 7 bases. Germline V gene sequence: CDR1 SGHNT, CDR2 YYREEE (reference sequence). The CDR3 is made up of 13 amino acids. V gave up 4 bases and J gave up 8 bases; unmatched junction bases: 8. CDR3 nucleotides: TGTGCCAGCAGCCGAACAGGGGAAGGAGGCTACACCTTC. Protein sequence: CASSRTGEGGYTF. Supplemented by reference TRBV5-4 and TRBJ1-2, the full variable domain reads ETGVTQSPTHLIKTRGQQVTLRCSSQSGHNTVSWYQQALGQGPQFIFQYYREEENGRGNFPPRFSGLQFPNYSSELNVNALELDDSALYLCASSRTGEGGYTFGSGTRLTVV.

This clone appeared a few times. The gene calls are TRBV7-9 and TRBJ2-5; TRBD1 might be the D (5 bases). CDR3 length: 13 residues. Germline values: CDR1 SEHNR, CDR2 FQNEAQ (reference sequence). V gave up 3 bases and J gave up 3 bases, with 8 bases separating them. The CDR3 nucleotides are TGTGCCAGCAGCTTTGGGGCGGAAGAGACCCAGTACTTC. It encodes CASSFGAEETQYF.

The CDR3 DNA sequence: TGTGCCTGGAGTGTTTTGGCGGAGCTAGCGGGGTACGAGCAGTACTTC. Protein sequence: CAWSVLAELAGYEQYF. The chain recombines TRBV30 with TRBJ2-7; 9 bases are shared with TRBD2. Germline CDR1 reads GTSNPN; CDR2 reads SVGIG (reference sequence). The CDR3 sequence is 16 residues long. J lost 4 bases, V lost 0 bases, and 10 bases had no gene match.

CDR3 protein: CASSYGQGNQPQHF. CDR3 nucleotide sequence: TGTGCCAGCAGTTATGGACAGGGGAATCAGCCCCAGCATTTT. J is TRBJ1-5 and V is TRBV2; 9 nucleotides match TRBD1. The CDR3 runs 14 residues. The trim removed 5 bases at V and 4 bases at J, leaving 3 bases unmatched. The germline gives CDR1 SNHLY, CDR2 FYNNEI.

The rearrangement joins TRBV7-2 to TRBJ1-2, with 9 nucleotides matching TRBD1. Trimming at V came to 6 bases and at J to 4 bases, leaving 15 bases not matched to a gene. There are 17 residues in the CDR3. Per the germline V gene, CDR1 is SGHTA and CDR2 is FQGNSA. This CDR3 is CASSTGQGSPPVYGYTF. Written as DNA, the CDR3 is TGTGCCAGCAGTACCGGACAGGGGAGTCCACCGGTCTATGGCTACACCTTC. The whole variable domain, filled in from reference TRBV7-2 and TRBJ1-2, reads GAGVSQSPSNKVTEKGKDVELRCDPISGHTALYWYRQSLGQGLEFLIYFQGNSAPDKSGLPSDRFSAERTGGSVSTLTIQRTQQEDSAVYLCASSTGQGSPPVYGYTFGSGTRLTVV.

This clone was recorded a few times. This chain links TRBV18 with TRBJ2-7; no clear D. Germline V gene lookup returns CDR1 KGHSH and CDR2 LQKENI. The CDR3 consists of 15 residues. The V end lost 1 base, the J end lost 0 bases, and 10 bases lay between the germline ends. In nucleotides, the CDR3 is TGTGCCAGCTCACCACTTGGCGGAAGCTCCTACGAGCAGTACTTC. This sequence encodes CASSPLGGSSYEQYF.

The chain carries TRBV29-1 and TRBJ1-2; D unclear. CDR3 length equals 14 residues. Trimming took off 5 bases at V and 6 bases at J, with 19 bases between the two ends. CDR1 is SQVTM and CDR2 is ANQGSEA in the germline V gene. CDR3 in amino acids: CSVQPGPQYDGYTF. CDR3 sequence (DNA): TGCAGCGTTCAGCCCGGGCCGCAGTACGATGGCTACACCTTC.

J is TRBJ1-2 and V is TRBV29-1; possibly TRBD1 for D (5 bases). This CDR3 is 11 amino acids long. Trimming pared 5 bases from V and 4 bases from J, leaving 8 bases between. Looked up from germline, CDR1 is SQVTM and CDR2 is ANQGSEA. CDR3 sequence: CSVHQGYGYTF. In nucleotides, the CDR3 is TGCAGCGTTCACCAGGGCTATGGCTACACCTTC. Together with reference TRBV29-1 and TRBJ1-2, the CDR3 gives the full variable domain: SAVISQKPSRDICQRGTSLTIQCQVDSQVTMMFWYRQQPGQSLTLIATANQGSEATYESGFVIDKFPISRPNLTFSTLTVSNMSPEDSSIYLCSVHQGYGYTFGSGTRLTVV.

This clone was recorded once. The chain uses TRBV11-3 and TRBJ1-1; 11 bases align to TRBD1. J gave up 6 bases and V 1 base, and 4 bases lay outside the gene matches. Germline V gene sequence: CDR1 SGHNT, CDR2 YENEEA. There are 15 residues in the CDR3. This chain's CDR3 is CASSLAGTGGSEAFF. The DNA for the CDR3 is TGTGCCAGCAGCTTAGCCGGGACAGGGGGATCTGAAGCTTTCTTT. The full variable domain, its missing parts supplied by reference TRBV11-3 and TRBJ1-1, is EAGVVQSPRYKIIEKKQPVAFWCNPISGHNTLYWYLQNLGQGPELLIRYENEEAVDDSQLPKDRFSAERLKGVDSTLKIQPAELGDSAVYLCASSLAGTGGSEAFFGQGTRLTVV.

The chain is built from TRBV5-1 and TRBJ2-7; 8 bases align to TRBD2. The CDR3 runs to 15 residues. After removal of 1 base from V and 4 bases from J, the junction contained 7 bases not matched to a gene. Germline V gene sequence: CDR1 SGHRS, CDR2 YFSETQ. As DNA, the CDR3 is TGCGCCAGCAGCTTGAGGGTAGCGGGAATATACGAGCAGTACTTC. Its protein product is CASSLRVAGIYEQYF.

The chain is built from TRBV5-4 and TRBJ2-5; 7 bases agree with TRBD2. There are 15 residues in the CDR3. Germline CDR1 is SGHNT and CDR2 is YYREEE (reference sequence). Trimming took 0 bases from V and 0 from J; bases not matched to a gene: 2. The CDR3: CASSLAGTNQETQYF. The CDR3 nucleotides are TGTGCCAGCAGCTTGGCCGGGACTAACCAAGAGACCCAGTACTTC.

There are a few counts of this clone. This rearrangement joins TRBV27 to TRBJ2-6; D ambiguous. The germline V gene has CDR1 MNHEY and CDR2 SMNVEV (reference sequence). The V end was cut by 6 bases, the J end by 1 base, with 7 bases between. The CDR3 runs to 14 residues. The CDR3 is CASSWDSGANVLTF. Here the CDR3 DNA reads TGTGCCAGCAGCTGGGATTCTGGGGCCAACGTCCTGACTTTC.